The source of this TCR beta chain is a study of identical twins. The study, taken as a whole, reports: Low generation-probability sequences were in excess among twin-shared out-of-frame alpha sequences.

This clonotype was counted between two and nine times. Antigen specificity is unknown. The CDR3 spans 14 residues. With 7 bases removed from V and 5 bases from J, the gap between germline ends came to 15 bases. Germline V gene sequence: CDR1 SNHLY, CDR2 FYNNEI. One entry per CDR3 protein, called by TCRdb with MiXCR from the 5' RACE reads. The sample records about 530,000 distinct CDR3 sequences, approximately 16% being singletons. This sample was shared with a second study, whose subject was yellow fever vaccine responses in identical twins.

This chain connects TRBV2 to TRBJ2-1; tentatively, D is TRBD1 or TRBD2 (6 bases each). This clonotype originated in a woman under 30 in good health. Sequencing used CD4+ T cells sorted from blood. CDR3 in DNA: TGTGCCAGCAATGGTGGGGGGCTTCACAATGAGCAGTTCTTC. It encodes CASNGGGLHNEQFF.